These 2 T cell receptor beta chains came from one sample sequenced in a study of control samples from healthy donors and cancer patients. Profiled with immunoSEQ multiplex PCR; TCRdb holds only in-frame clones, not every one. The sample contains around 22,000 clones, around 85% of which appear only once. Sequencing was carried out using PBMCs. These receptors were taken from a man in his fifties or sixties with head and neck cancer.

V and J are TRBV5-6 and TRBJ2-2; TRBD1 might be the D (5 bases). The CDR3 length is 15 residues. V was trimmed by 1 base and J by 1 base, leaving 8 bases between them. Germline lookup yields CDR1 SGHDT and CDR2 YYEEEE. The CDR3 nucleotides are TGTGCCAGCAGCTTGCGGACACTGAACACCGGGGAGCTGTTTTTT. This encodes CASSLRTLNTGELFF.

The chain links TRBV6-2 or TRBV6-3 to TRBJ1-6; 9 nucleotides align to TRBD1. This CDR3 region has 17 residues. Germline values: CDR1 MNHEY, CDR2 SVGEGT. V lost 5 bases to trimming and J lost 10 bases; unmatched junction nucleotides: 15. The CDR3 sequence: CASSPGGQTGGNSPLHF. CDR3 DNA sequence: TGTGCCAGCAGTCCGGGGGGGCAGACAGGGGGTAACTCACCCCTCCACTTT.